This T cell receptor (beta chain) was recovered during a study of cytomegalovirus exposure and HLA in healthy donors. General observations from the study: Beyond CMV serostatus, there was no information to go on about immune exposure.

This clone was seen only a few times. Its target is not known. The CDR3 totals 18 residues. CDR1 and CDR2 (germline): MNHEY, SMNVEV (reference sequence). The junction had 13 bases not matched to a gene; V was cut back by 5 bases and J by 1 base. With 60 Vbeta and 13 Jbeta primers, the PCR was carried out. The repertoire was sequenced with immunoSEQ multiplex PCR; TCRdb's copy has only in-frame clones and lacks some. This table has about 230,000 clones, 70% to 85% appearing once. The sequence was collected from an older woman in good health and CMV-seropositive. The chain carries TRBV27 and TRBJ1-2; TRBD1 matches at 10 bases. The sample consisted of PBMCs. The CDR3 DNA is TGTGCCAGCAGTCCATCCCCGGGACAGGGGATATTTAACTATGGCTACACCTTC. It encodes CASSPSPGQGIFNYGYTF.